This T cell receptor (beta chain) was found in a study of T cell repertoires in cytomegalovirus infection. Study-level points and caveats: CMV-specific TCR beta clonotypes restricted by HLA-C were the ones dominating the ex vivo response.

This clonotype was detected a few times. Antigen specificity is unknown. TCRdb re-called the reads with MiXCR, one entry per CDR3 protein. The sample includes 500,000 or so distinct CDR3 sequences, approximately 15% seen only once; the top ten take under 30%. This CDR3 is 15 amino acids long. V dropped 4 bases and J dropped 2 bases, with 14 bases sitting between them. Germline loops: CDR1 LGHDT, CDR2 YNNKEL (reference sequence). The chain joins TRBV3-1 to TRBJ1-1; D is undetermined. Sequences were obtained from CD8+ T cells from PBMCs. This receptor was obtained from a human donor in good health (CMV status not recorded). Some clones in this sample may be carry-over from other donors' samples. The CDR3 region is CASSPSPGANTEAFF. The CDR3 DNA sequence: TGTGCCAGCAGCCCCTCCCCCGGAGCTAACACTGAAGCTTTCTTT.